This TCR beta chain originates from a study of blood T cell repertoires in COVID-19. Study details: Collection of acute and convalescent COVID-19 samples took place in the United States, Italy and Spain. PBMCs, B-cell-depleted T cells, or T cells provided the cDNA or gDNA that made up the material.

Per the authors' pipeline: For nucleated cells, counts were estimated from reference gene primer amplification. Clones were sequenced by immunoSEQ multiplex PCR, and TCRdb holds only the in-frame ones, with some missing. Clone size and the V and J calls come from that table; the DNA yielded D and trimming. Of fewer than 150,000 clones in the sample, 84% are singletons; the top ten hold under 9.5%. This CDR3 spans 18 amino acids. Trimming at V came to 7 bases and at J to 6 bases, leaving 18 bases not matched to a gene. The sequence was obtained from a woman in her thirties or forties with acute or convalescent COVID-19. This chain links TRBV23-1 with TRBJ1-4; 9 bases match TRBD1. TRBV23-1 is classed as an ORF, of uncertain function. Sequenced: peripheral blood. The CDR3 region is CASTTGQGRYQYDEKLFF. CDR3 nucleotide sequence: TGCGCCAGCACCACGGGACAGGGCCGTTATCAGTATGATGAAAAACTGTTTTTT.